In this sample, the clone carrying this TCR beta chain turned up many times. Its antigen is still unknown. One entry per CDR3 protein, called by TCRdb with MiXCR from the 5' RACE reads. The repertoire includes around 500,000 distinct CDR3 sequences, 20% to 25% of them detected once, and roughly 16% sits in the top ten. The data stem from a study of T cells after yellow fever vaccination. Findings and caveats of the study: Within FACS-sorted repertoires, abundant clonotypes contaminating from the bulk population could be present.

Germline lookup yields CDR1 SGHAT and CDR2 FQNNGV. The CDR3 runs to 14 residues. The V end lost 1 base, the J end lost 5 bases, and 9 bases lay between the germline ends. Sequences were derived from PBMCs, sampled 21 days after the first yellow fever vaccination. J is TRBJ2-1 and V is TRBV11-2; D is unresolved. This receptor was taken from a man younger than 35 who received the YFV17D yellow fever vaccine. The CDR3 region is CASSLVIDHNEQFF. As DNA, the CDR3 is TGTGCCAGCAGCTTAGTAATCGACCACAATGAGCAGTTCTTC.